These 25 T cell receptor beta chains share one sample of origin, sequenced in a study of Graves' ophthalmopathy and Graves' hyperthyroidism. The TCR beta CDR3 regions underwent amplification from RNA transcripts. RT-PCR in the first round used HTBI primers; a second-round multiplex PCR followed. TCRdb called the multiplex PCR reads again in MiXCR, with one record for every CDR3 protein. Altogether hundreds of thousands of distinct CDR3 sequences are present, about a fifth being singletons, with the ten largest covering around 7%. Material: peripheral blood. Receptors were obtained from a young woman with stable Graves' hyperthyroidism. Some clones in this sample may be carry-over from other donors' samples.

This clonotype has ten or more counts. This chain joins TRBV6-5 and TRBJ1-1, with D tentatively TRBD1 (5 bases). CDR1 MNHEY and CDR2 SVGAGI come from the germline V gene. The CDR3 sequence is 14 residues long. The ends were cut back, 7 bases at V and 1 base at J, with 13 bases in the middle. The CDR3 spells CASISRTGNTEAFF. The CDR3 DNA reads as TGTGCCAGCATTAGTCGTACAGGGAACACTGAAGCTTTCTTT.

This clonotype showed up many times. The CDR3 DNA sequence: TGTGCCAGCAGCATTTTTCAGGGTGGAGATGGCTACACCTTC. It codes for CASSIFQGGDGYTF. The chain links TRBV7-9 to TRBJ1-2, with a weak D call TRBD1 (5 bases). The germline V gene encodes CDR1 SEHNR and CDR2 FQNEAQ (reference sequence). The CDR3 is 14 amino acids. The V and J ends lost 5 bases and 6 bases respectively, with 16 bases between them.

This clonotype was counted at least ten times. The chain has TRBV5-6 and TRBJ1-2; 12 nucleotides line up with TRBD1. V dropped 0 bases and J dropped 3; count of bases not matched to a gene: 3. The CDR3 spans 16 residues. Germline CDR1 reads SGHDT; CDR2 reads YYEEEE. CDR3 region: CASSLAGTGGDYGYTF. The CDR3 DNA follows: TGTGCCAGCAGCTTGGCGGGGACAGGGGGCGACTATGGCTACACCTTC.

This clonotype was observed many times. Its ends do not fully match the called genes, so a read error is possible. This sequence joins TRBV20-1 and TRBJ2-7, with a tentative D call TRBD2 (5 bases). CDR1 DFQATT and CDR2 SNEGSKA come from the germline V gene (reference sequence). The CDR3 is made up of 9 amino acids. CDR3 in DNA: TGCAGTGCTAGAAAGCGGCCCCCCTTC. Its protein is CSARKRPPF.

In regard to this clonotype: A much larger clone lies one base from this, so it may be a read error. The genes are TRBV7-2 and TRBJ1-2; D gene unclear. Trimming removed 8 bases at V and 7 bases at J, with 11 bases between. Germline CDR1 SGHTA, CDR2 FQGNSA. This CDR3 contains 11 residues. Here the CDR3 DNA reads TGTGCCAGCGGCAAAGAAATTGGCTACACCTTC. Protein: CASGKEIGYTF.

This clonotype was recorded at least ten times. This chain joins TRBV20-1 and TRBJ1-1; D unresolved. Trimming took 5 bases from V and 2 from J, leaving 12 bases between them. The CDR3 loop spans 13 amino acids. CDR1 is DFQATT and CDR2 is SNEGSKA in the germline V gene (reference sequence). As DNA, the CDR3 is TGCAGTGCTCGGCATACAATAAACACTGAAGCTTTCTTT. This encodes CSARHTINTEAFF.

This clonotype was counted ten times or more. The chain recombines TRBV7-2 with TRBJ1-2; 9 bases fit TRBD1. V shed 4 bases, J shed 5 bases, and the junction held 2 bases outside the gene matches. The CDR3 covers 13 residues. Germline V gene sequence: CDR1 SGHTA, CDR2 FQGNSA. The CDR3 coding sequence is TGTGCCAGCAGCTCGACAGGGGGGTATGGCTACACCTTC. Protein: CASSSTGGYGYTF.

Ten or more counts support this clonotype. The genes are TRBV11-3 and TRBJ1-1; no clear D gene. V was clipped by 5 bases and J by 0 bases, with 10 bases between them. There are 14 residues in the CDR3. Germline V lookup: CDR1 SGHNT, CDR2 YENEEA. DNA of the CDR3: TGTGCCAGCAGCCAAGATGCGTTGAACACTGAAGCTTTCTTT. This encodes CASSQDALNTEAFF. The full variable domain, in which reference TRBV11-3 and TRBJ1-1 provide the parts outside the CDR3, is EAGVVQSPRYKIIEKKQPVAFWCNPISGHNTLYWYLQNLGQGPELLIRYENEEAVDDSQLPKDRFSAERLKGVDSTLKIQPAELGDSAVYLCASSQDALNTEAFFGQGTRLTVV.

This clonotype appeared many times. The chain carries TRBV25-1 and TRBJ2-4; D is undetermined. CDR3 length: 17 residues. V gave up 1 base and J gave up 3 bases, with 16 bases separating them. From germline, CDR1 is MGHDK and CDR2 SYGVNS. Here the CDR3 reads CASSESWSVGDKNIQYF. The CDR3 bases are TGTGCCAGCAGTGAATCATGGAGCGTAGGTGACAAAAACATTCAGTACTTC.

In its sample, this clonotype was seen many times. The chain combines TRBV6-2 or TRBV6-3 with TRBJ2-2; D ambiguous. The CDR3 totals 14 residues. V was pared by 4 bases and J by 2 bases, with 8 bases between. CDR1 and CDR2 (germline): MNHEY, SVGEGT. In DNA, the CDR3 is TGTGCCAGCAGTTCCGACTTAAACACCGGGGAGCTGTTTTTT. It specifies CASSSDLNTGELFF.

This rearrangement joins TRBV12-3 or TRBV12-4 to TRBJ2-2; D possibly uses TRBD1 or TRBD2 (6 bases each). The germline V and J ends were trimmed by 7 bases and 1 base, with 13 bases remaining between them. CDR3 length: 15 amino acids. The chain's CDR3 is CASILGGKNTGELFF. The CDR3 coding sequence is TGTGCCAGCATCCTCGGGGGCAAGAACACCGGGGAGCTGTTTTTT.

Concerning this clonotype: At one end, the junction sequence differs from germline, possibly due to a read error. The chain carries TRBV6-1 and TRBJ2-7, with D unresolved. Germline values: CDR1 MNHNS, CDR2 SASEGT. The CDR3 sequence is 13 residues long. The CDR3 loop is CASSEWPSYEQCF. CDR3 DNA sequence: TGTGCCAGCAGTGAATGGCCCTCCTACGAGCAGTGCTTC.

This clonotype was counted at least ten times. J is TRBJ1-6 and V is TRBV6-1; no definite D call. V lost 6 bases and J lost 7, with 7 bases in between. The CDR3 has 12 residues. CDR1 MNHNS and CDR2 SASEGT come from the germline V gene. The CDR3 DNA reads TGTGCCAGCAGGGACGTCAATTCACCCCTCCACTTT. Translating gives CASRDVNSPLHF.

This clonotype occurred many times. The V and J genes are TRBV10-3 and TRBJ2-7, with TRBD1 matching 8 bases. V shed 2 bases, J shed 5 bases, and the junction held 5 bases outside the gene matches. Germline V gives CDR1 ENHRY, CDR2 SYGVKD. The CDR3 is made up of 14 amino acids. CDR3 protein: CAISERDRNHEQYF. The CDR3 coding sequence is TGTGCCATCAGTGAGCGGGACAGGAACCACGAGCAGTACTTC.

There are many counts of this clonotype. V usage is TRBV7-9 and J usage is TRBJ1-2, with 7 positions matching TRBD1. Germline CDR1 SEHNR, CDR2 FQNEAQ (reference sequence). V dropped 5 bases and J dropped 6; count of bases not matched to a gene: 6. The CDR3 runs to 13 residues. The DNA for the CDR3 is TGTGCCAGCAGCCATGGGACAGTGGATGGCTACACCTTC. Protein: CASSHGTVDGYTF.

The chain uses TRBV19 and TRBJ1-5; perhaps TRBD1 as D (5 bases). This CDR3 region has 15 residues. The germline CDR1 and CDR2 sequences are LNHDA and SQIVND (reference sequence). Trimming pared 7 bases from V and 9 bases from J, leaving 22 bases between. CDR3 sequence reads: CASIQGGSRVTPQHF. As DNA, the CDR3 is TGTGCCAGTATTCAGGGAGGGTCGCGTGTTACGCCCCAGCATTTT.

The sample holds many counts of this clonotype. This chain uses TRBV20-1 with TRBJ1-2, with TRBD1 matching over 7 bases. This CDR3 has 13 residues. Germline V gene data show CDR1 as DFQATT and CDR2 as SNEGSKA (reference sequence). V was clipped by 3 bases and J by 4 bases; unmatched bases: 5. CDR3 region: CSASQGDSYGYTF. In DNA, the CDR3 is TGCAGTGCTAGTCAGGGGGACAGCTATGGCTACACCTTC.

This chain uses TRBV5-1 with TRBJ2-5, with D perhaps matching TRBD1 (6 bases). The V gene's germline CDR1 is SGHRS and CDR2 YFSETQ. The germline V and J ends were trimmed by 4 bases and 2 bases, with 15 bases remaining between them. The CDR3 is 15 residues long. CDR3 DNA: TGCGCCAGCAGCCAGACGGGACAAAAACAAGAGACCCAGTACTTC. It specifies CASSQTGQKQETQYF.

Of note for this clonotype: This clone may be a read error of a much larger clone one base away. The chain couples TRBV7-2 to TRBJ1-2, with unresolved D. Germline V gives CDR1 SGHTA, CDR2 FQGNSA. This CDR3 comprises 14 residues. Trimming stripped 0 bases from V and 5 bases from J, with 10 bases between. CDR3 region: CASSLAAETYGYTF. The DNA of the CDR3 is TGTGCCAGCAGCTTAGCAGCGGAGACTTATGGCTACACCTTC.

This clonotype was counted ten times or more. The CDR3 sequence is CAWTPPGQSVGRTQYF. The CDR3 coding sequence is TGTGCCTGGACTCCCCCGGGACAGTCGGTCGGACGGACCCAGTACTTC. This chain connects TRBV30 to TRBJ2-5; 7 bases line up with TRBD1. Germline CDR1 is GTSNPN and CDR2 is SVGIG (reference sequence). V shed 4 bases and J 7 bases; nucleotides not matched to a gene: 18. This CDR3 spans 16 amino acids. Drawing the rest from reference TRBV30 and TRBJ2-5, the complete variable domain is SQTIHQWPATLVQPVGSPLSLECTVEGTSNPNLYWYRQAAGRGLQLLFYSVGIGQISSEVPQNLSASRPQDRQFILSSKKLLLSDSGFYLCAWTPPGQSVGRTQYFGPGTRLLVL.

This clonotype occurred many times. This chain joins TRBV5-1 and TRBJ2-7, with a tentative D call TRBD2 (5 bases). This CDR3 is 14 amino acids long. Germline lookup yields CDR1 SGHRS and CDR2 YFSETQ. Trimming pared 0 bases from V and 4 bases from J, leaving 11 bases between. The CDR3 nucleotides read TGCGCCAGCAGCTTGGTCAGCGGCCAATACGAGCAGTACTTC. This codes for CASSLVSGQYEQYF.

This clonotype occurred many times. The genes are TRBV4-2 and TRBJ2-7; D may be TRBD1 or TRBD2 (5 bases each). The CDR3 runs 17 residues. Germline CDR1 LGHNA, CDR2 YNFKEQ. V was shortened by 0 bases and J by 2 bases, with 17 bases between the two germline ends. As DNA, the CDR3 is TGTGCCAGCAGCCAAGAGGCGGACGGGGCGGGCGCCTACGAGCAGTACTTC. Translating it yields CASSQEADGAGAYEQYF.

The sample holds many counts of this clonotype. This sequence joins TRBV6-1 and TRBJ1-2, with D hard to call. V lost 2 bases, J lost 4 bases, and 14 bases lay in between. Germline CDR1 MNHNS, CDR2 SASEGT. The CDR3 runs 15 residues. In DNA, the CDR3 is TGTGCCAGCAGTGAATTTATAGGGCCCAGCTATGGCTACACCTTC. Translating gives CASSEFIGPSYGYTF.

This clonotype was seen repeatedly, ten times or more. The chain uses TRBV19 and TRBJ2-7; 7 bases map to TRBD2. The CDR3 is made up of 13 amino acids. J was trimmed by 3 bases and V by 3 bases; bases with no gene match: 2. Germline V gene data show CDR1 as LNHDA and CDR2 as SQIVND (reference sequence). CDR3 residues: CASSIGTIYEQYF. Written as DNA, the CDR3 is TGTGCCAGTAGTATCGGGACTATCTACGAGCAGTACTTC.

This clonotype was counted at least ten times. The J gene is TRBJ2-5, the V gene TRBV6-1; D perhaps matches TRBD2 (5 bases). Germline V gene data show CDR1 as MNHNS and CDR2 as SASEGT. The CDR3 sequence is 13 residues long. V was shortened by 4 bases and J by 5 bases, with 11 bases between the two germline ends. The CDR3: CASSVGMRETQYF. The CDR3 DNA reads TGTGCCAGCAGTGTCGGGATGCGGGAGACCCAGTACTTC.